This T cell receptor (beta chain) was sequenced during a study of blood T cells in healthy people across ages. General study findings and limits: It was held that diversity estimates obtained from one million T cells represented underestimates.

V was pared by 1 base and J by 8 bases, with 11 bases of the junction left unmatched. CDR1 is DFQATT and CDR2 is SNEGSKA in the germline V gene (reference sequence). CDR3 length equals 16 residues. Donation came from healthy Caucasian individuals in Russia who were aged 6 to 90. A second PCR of about 7 to 12 cycles used a sample-barcoded 5' primer and a J-beta primer mix. MiXCR was run by TCRdb on the 5' RACE reads, yielding one entry per CDR3 protein. The profile shows more than 900,000 distinct CDR3 sequences, 25% of them singletons. In regard to this clonotype: Its antigen is not identified.

This sample was shared with a second study, whose subject was T cells of mothers and their children.

This TCR came from a girl aged 2-10 years in good health. The specimen was blood. V gene TRBV20-1 combines with J gene TRBJ1-4; 9 positions agree with TRBD1. The chain's CDR3 is CSARGFSGQGGEKLFF. The CDR3 nucleotides read TGCAGTGCTAGAGGGTTCTCGGGACAGGGTGGCGAAAAACTGTTTTTT.